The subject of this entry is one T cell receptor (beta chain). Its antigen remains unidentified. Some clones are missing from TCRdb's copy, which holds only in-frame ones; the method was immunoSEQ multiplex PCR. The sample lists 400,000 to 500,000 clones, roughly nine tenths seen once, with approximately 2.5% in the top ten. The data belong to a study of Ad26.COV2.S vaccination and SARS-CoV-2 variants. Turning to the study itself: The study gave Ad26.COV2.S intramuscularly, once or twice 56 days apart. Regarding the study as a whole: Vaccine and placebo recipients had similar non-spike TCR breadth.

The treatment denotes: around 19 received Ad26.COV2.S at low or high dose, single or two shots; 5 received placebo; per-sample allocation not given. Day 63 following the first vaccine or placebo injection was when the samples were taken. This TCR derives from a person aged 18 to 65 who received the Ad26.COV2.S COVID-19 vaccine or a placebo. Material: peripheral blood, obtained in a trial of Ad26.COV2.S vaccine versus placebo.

The CDR3 bases are TGTGCCAGCAGCCCAACGAGGGGCAGCGACACTGAAGCTTTCTTT. Amino acids: CASSPTRGSDTEAFF. The V gene is TRBV7-2, the J gene TRBJ1-1; tentative D call: TRBD1 (5 bases). V was clipped by 5 bases and J by 3 bases, with 16 bases between them. The CDR3 is made up of 15 amino acids. CDR1 is SGHTA and CDR2 is FQGNSA in the germline V gene.